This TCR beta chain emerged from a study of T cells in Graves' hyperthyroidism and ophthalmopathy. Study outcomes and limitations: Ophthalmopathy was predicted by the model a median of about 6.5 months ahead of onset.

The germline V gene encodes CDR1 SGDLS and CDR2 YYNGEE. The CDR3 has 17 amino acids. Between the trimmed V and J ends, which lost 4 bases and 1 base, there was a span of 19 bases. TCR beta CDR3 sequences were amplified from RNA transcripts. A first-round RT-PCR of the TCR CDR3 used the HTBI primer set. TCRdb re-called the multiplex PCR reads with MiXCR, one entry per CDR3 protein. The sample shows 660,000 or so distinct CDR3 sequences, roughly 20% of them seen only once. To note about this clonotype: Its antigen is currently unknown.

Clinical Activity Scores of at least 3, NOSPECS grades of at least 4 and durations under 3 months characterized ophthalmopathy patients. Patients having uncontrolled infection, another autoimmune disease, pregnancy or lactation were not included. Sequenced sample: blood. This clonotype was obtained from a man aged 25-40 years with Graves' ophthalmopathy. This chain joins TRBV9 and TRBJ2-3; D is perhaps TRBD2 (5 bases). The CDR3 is CASSFYEGARGTDTQYF. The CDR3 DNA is TGTGCCAGCAGCTTCTATGAGGGAGCGCGAGGCACAGATACGCAGTATTTT.